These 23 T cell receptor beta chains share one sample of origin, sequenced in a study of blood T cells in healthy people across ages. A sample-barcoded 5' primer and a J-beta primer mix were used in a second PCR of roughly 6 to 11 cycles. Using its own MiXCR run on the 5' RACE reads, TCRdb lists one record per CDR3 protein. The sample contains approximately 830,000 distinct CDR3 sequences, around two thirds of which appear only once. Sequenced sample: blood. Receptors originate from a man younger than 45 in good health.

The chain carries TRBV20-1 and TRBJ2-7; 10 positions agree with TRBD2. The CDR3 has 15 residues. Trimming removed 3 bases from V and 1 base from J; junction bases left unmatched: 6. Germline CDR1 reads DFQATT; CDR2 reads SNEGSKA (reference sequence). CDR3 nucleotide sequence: TGCAGTGCTAGCAAAGCGGGGGGGCCATCCTACGAGCAGTACTTC. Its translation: CSASKAGGPSYEQYF.

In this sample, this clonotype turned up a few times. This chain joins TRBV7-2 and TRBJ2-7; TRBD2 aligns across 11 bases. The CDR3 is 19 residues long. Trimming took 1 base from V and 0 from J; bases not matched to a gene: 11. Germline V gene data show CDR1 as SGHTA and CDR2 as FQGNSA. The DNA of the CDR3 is TGTGCCAGCAGCTTAGGTTACAGGGAGGGACTAGCGGACTCCTACGAGCAGTACTTC. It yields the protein CASSLGYREGLADSYEQYF. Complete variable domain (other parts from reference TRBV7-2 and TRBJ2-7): GAGVSQSPSNKVTEKGKDVELRCDPISGHTALYWYRQSLGQGLEFLIYFQGNSAPDKSGLPSDRFSAERTGGSVSTLTIQRTQQEDSAVYLCASSLGYREGLADSYEQYFGPGTRLTVT.

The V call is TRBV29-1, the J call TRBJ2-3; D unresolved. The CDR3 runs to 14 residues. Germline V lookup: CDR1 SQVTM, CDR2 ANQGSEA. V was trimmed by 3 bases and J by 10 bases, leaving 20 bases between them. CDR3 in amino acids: CSVDGSTNPPAQYF. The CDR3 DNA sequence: TGCAGCGTTGACGGGTCGACCAACCCTCCCGCGCAGTATTTT.

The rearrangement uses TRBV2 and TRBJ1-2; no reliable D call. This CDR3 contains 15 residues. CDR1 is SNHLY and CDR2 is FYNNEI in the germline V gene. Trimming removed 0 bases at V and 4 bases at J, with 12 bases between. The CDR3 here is CASSEAGGIGYGYTF. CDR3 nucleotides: TGTGCCAGCAGTGAAGCGGGAGGGATCGGCTATGGCTACACCTTC.

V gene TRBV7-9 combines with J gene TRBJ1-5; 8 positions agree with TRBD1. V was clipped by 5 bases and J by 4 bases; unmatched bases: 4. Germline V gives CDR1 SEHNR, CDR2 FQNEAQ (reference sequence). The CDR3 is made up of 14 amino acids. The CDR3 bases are TGTGCCAGCAGCACAGGGGGGCAGAATCAGCCCCAGCATTTT. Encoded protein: CASSTGGQNQPQHF.

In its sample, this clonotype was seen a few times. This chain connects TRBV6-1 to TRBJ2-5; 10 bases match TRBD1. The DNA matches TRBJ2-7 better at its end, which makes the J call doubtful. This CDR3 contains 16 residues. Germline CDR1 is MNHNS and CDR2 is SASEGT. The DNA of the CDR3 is TGTGCCAGCAGTGGAAGTGGGACAGGGGATATTTACGAGCAGTACTTC. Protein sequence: CASSGSGTGDIYEQYF.

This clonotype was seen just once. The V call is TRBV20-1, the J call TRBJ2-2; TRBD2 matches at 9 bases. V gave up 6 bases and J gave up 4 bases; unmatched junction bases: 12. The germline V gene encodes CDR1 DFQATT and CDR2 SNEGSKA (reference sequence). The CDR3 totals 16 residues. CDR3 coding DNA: TGCAGTGCCCACGGCTTAAGCGGGGGGTTCACCGGGGAGCTGTTTTTT. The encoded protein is CSAHGLSGGFTGELFF.

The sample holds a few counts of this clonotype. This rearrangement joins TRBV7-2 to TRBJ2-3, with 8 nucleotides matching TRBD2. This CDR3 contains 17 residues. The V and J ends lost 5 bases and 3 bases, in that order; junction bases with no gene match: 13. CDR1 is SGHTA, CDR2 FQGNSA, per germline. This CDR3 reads CASSPLGKRGWTDTQYF. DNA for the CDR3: TGTGCCAGCAGCCCGCTGGGGAAGCGGGGGTGGACAGATACGCAGTATTTT.

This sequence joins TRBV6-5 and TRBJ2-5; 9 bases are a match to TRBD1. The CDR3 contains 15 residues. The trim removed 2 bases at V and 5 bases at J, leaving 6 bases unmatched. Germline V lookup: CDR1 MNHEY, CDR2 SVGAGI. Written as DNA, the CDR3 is TGTGCCAGCAGTTACGGGACAGGGAAGGGGGAGACCCAGTACTTC. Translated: CASSYGTGKGETQYF.

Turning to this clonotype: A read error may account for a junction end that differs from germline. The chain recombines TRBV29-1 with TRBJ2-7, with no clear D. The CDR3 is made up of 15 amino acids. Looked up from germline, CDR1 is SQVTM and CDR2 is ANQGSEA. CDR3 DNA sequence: TGCGGCGTTGAACTCGGGCAGAAGACGGGCTACGAGCAGTACTTC. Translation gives CGVELGQKTGYEQYF.

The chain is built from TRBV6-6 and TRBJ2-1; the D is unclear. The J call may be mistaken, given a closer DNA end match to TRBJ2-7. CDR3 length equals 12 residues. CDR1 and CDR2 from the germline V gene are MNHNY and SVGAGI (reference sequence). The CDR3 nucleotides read TGTGCCAGCAGCGGGCCCTCCTACGAGCAGTACTTC. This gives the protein CASSGPSYEQYF.

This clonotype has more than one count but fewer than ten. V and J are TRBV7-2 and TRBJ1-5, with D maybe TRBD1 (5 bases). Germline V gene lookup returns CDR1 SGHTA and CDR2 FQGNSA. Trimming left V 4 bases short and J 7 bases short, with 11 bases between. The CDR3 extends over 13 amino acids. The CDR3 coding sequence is TGTGCCAGCAGCTCGGGGGGTGGGCAGCCCCAGCATTTT. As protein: CASSSGGGQPQHF.

The CDR3 sequence: CASSYPPTGKYGYTF. The CDR3 nucleotides read TGTGCCAGCAGTTACCCGCCGACAGGGAAATATGGCTACACCTTC. The chain employs TRBV6-6 and TRBJ1-2; 7 bases are shared with TRBD1. The J segment lost 5 bases and the V segment lost 2 bases, leaving 8 bases of the junction unmatched. The length of the CDR3 is 15 residues. Germline V gene lookup returns CDR1 MNHNY and CDR2 SVGAGI (reference sequence).

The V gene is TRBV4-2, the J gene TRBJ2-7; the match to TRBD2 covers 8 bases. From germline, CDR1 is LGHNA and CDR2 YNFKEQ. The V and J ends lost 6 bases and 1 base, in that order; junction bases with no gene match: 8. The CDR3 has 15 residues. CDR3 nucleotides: TGTGCCAGCAGTCTAGGGACTAGTATGTCCTACGAGCAGTACTTC. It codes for CASSLGTSMSYEQYF.

The CDR3 DNA reads as TGTGCCAGCAGTGAGGGTGGTAGGGGACTTTACGGTAATGAGCAGTTCTTC. As protein: CASSEGGRGLYGNEQFF. The V call is TRBV25-1, the J call TRBJ2-1; D possibly corresponds to TRBD2 (6 bases). Germline assignment: CDR1 MGHDK and CDR2 SYGVNS. The CDR3 has 17 amino acids. V was cut by 3 bases and J by 7 bases, with 22 bases left in between.

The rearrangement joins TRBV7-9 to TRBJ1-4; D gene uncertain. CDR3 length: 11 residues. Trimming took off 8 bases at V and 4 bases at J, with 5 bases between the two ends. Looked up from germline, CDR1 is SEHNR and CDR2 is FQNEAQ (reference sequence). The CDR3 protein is CASGFNEKLFF. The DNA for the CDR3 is TGTGCCAGCGGTTTTAATGAAAAACTGTTTTTT.

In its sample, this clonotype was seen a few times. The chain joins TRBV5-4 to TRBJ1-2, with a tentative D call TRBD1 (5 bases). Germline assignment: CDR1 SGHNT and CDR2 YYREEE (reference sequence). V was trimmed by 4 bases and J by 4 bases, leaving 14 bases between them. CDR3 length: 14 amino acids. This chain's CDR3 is CASSPLGTLYGYTF. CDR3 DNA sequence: TGTGCCAGCAGCCCGCTTGGGACCCTCTATGGCTACACCTTC.

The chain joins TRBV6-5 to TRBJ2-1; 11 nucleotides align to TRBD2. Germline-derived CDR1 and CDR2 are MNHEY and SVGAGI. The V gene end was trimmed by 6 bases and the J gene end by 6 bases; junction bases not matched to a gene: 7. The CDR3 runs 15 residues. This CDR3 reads CASSALAGDPNEQFF. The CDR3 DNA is TGTGCCAGCAGCGCACTAGCGGGGGATCCCAATGAGCAGTTCTTC.

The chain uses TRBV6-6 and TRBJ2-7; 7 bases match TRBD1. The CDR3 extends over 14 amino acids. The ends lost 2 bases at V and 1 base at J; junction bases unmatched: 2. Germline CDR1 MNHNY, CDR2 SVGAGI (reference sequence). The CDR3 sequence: CASSYDRASYEQYF. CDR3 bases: TGTGCCAGCAGTTACGACAGGGCATCCTACGAGCAGTACTTC.

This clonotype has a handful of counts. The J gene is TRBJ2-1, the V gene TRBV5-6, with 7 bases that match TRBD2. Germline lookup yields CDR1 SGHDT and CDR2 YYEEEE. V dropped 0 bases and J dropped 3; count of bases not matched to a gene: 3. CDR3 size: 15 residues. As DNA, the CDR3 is TGTGCCAGCAGCTTGGGGGGGGGAATCTACAATGAGCAGTTCTTC. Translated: CASSLGGGIYNEQFF. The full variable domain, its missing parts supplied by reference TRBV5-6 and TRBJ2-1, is DAGVTQSPTHLIKTRGQQVTLRCSPKSGHDTVSWYQQALGQGPQFIFQYYEEEERQRGNFPDRFSGHQFPNYSSELNVNALLLGDSALYLCASSLGGGIYNEQFFGPGTRLTVL.

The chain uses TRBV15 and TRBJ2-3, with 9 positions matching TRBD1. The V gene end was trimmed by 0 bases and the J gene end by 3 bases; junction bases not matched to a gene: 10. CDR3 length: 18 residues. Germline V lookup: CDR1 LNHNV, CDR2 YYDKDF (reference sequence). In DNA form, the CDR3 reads TGTGCCACCAGCAGAGATCCTTTTACAGGGGGCATAACAGATACGCAGTATTTT. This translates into CATSRDPFTGGITDTQYF.

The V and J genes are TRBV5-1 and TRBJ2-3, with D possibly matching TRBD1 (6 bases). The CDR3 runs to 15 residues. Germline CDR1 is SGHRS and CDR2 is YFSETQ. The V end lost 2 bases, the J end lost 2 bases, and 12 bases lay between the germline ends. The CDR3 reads CASSLRTDFTDTQYF. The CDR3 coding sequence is TGCGCCAGCAGCTTAAGGACAGATTTCACAGATACGCAGTATTTT.

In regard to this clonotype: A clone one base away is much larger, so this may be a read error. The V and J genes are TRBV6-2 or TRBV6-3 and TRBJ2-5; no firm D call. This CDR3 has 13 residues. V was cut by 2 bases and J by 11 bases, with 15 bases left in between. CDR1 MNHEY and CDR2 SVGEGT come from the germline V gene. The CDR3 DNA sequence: TGTGCCAGCAGTTACCTGGCATACAATGAGCAGTACTTC. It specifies CASSYLAYNEQYF.